The text below deals with one T cell receptor (beta chain). Measured with immunoSEQ multiplex PCR; TCRdb has only the in-frame clones, and not every one. Of 97,000 or so clones in the sample, under 95% were seen once. This record comes from a study of control samples from healthy donors and cancer patients. The CDR3 runs 17 residues. The V gene lost 0 bases and the J gene lost 1 base, with 15 bases spanning the gap. Germline V lookup: CDR1 SGHKS, CDR2 YYEKEE (reference sequence). The rearrangement joins TRBV5-5 to TRBJ2-3, with D possibly being TRBD2 (6 bases). This sequence was found in a woman aged 18-30 years in good health. Sequenced material: blood. CDR3 nucleotides: TGTGCCAGCAGCTTGGATTACGGGGGACCAGGCACAGATACGCAGTATTTT. It yields the protein CASSLDYGGPGTDTQYF.